The 23 T cell receptor beta chains listed next were all sequenced from one sample in a study of technical replicates of blood from several donors. The table came from immunoSEQ multiplex PCR; TCRdb's copy has only in-frame clones and leaves some out. The data contain 60,000 to 90,000 clones, roughly 97% of them singletons. The sequenced sample was T cells isolated from PBMCs. Every receptor here comes from a human donor in good health.

The chain uses TRBV6-5 and TRBJ2-1, with D maybe TRBD1 (5 bases). Trimming cost V 4 bases and J 7 bases, with 20 bases left between them. The germline V gene has CDR1 MNHEY and CDR2 SVGAGI. The CDR3 spans 16 residues. CDR3 sequence (DNA): TGTGCCAGCAGTTCTAACCTCAGGGTAAATTTAAATGAGCAGTTCTTC. It specifies CASSSNLRVNLNEQFF.

V is TRBV5-1 and J is TRBJ2-5, with 9 nucleotides matching TRBD1. Germline CDR1 reads SGHRS; CDR2 reads YFSETQ. The CDR3 extends over 15 amino acids. V shed 1 base, J shed 1 base, and the junction held 2 bases outside the gene matches. CDR3 sequence (DNA): TGCGCCAGCAGCTTGACAGGGGGCCCCCAAGAGACCCAGTACTTC. Amino acids: CASSLTGGPQETQYF.

The J gene is TRBJ1-1, the V gene TRBV11-2; unclear D gene. V dropped 1 base and J dropped 4 bases, with 7 bases sitting between them. There are 13 residues in the CDR3. CDR1 is SGHAT, CDR2 FQNNGV, per germline. The chain's CDR3 is CASSLGPLTEAFF. For the CDR3, the DNA is TGTGCCAGCAGCTTAGGTCCACTCACTGAAGCTTTCTTT.

The chain uses TRBV7-9 and TRBJ1-1; possible D gene TRBD1, 5 bases. The ends were cut back, 4 bases at V and 7 bases at J, with 16 bases in the middle. Germline CDR1 and CDR2: SEHNR and FQNEAQ (reference sequence). The CDR3 consists of 14 residues. CDR3 sequence (DNA): TGTGCCAGCAGCTCGATACGGGACTCCCGTGAAGCTTTCTTT. Translating it yields CASSSIRDSREAFF.

V usage is TRBV29-1 and J usage is TRBJ2-7; maybe TRBD2 (6 bases). Per the germline V gene, CDR1 is SQVTM and CDR2 is ANQGSEA. The CDR3 is 12 amino acids. Trimming shortened V by 7 bases and J by 6 bases, and 16 bases separated the two germline ends. CDR3 amino acids: CSGGGPRSEQYF. The DNA of the CDR3 is TGCAGCGGGGGAGGACCCCGTAGCGAGCAGTACTTC.

This clone was counted only a few times. The V gene is TRBV6-4, the J gene TRBJ2-3; 8 bases match TRBD2. CDR3 size: 15 residues. V lost 4 bases and J lost 5; bases outside the gene matches: 8. Germline CDR1 MRHNA, CDR2 SNTAGT. CDR3 in amino acids: CASSATGGPVDTQYF. CDR3 DNA sequence: TGTGCCAGCAGTGCTACGGGAGGGCCTGTAGATACGCAGTATTTT.

V and J are TRBV2 and TRBJ1-3; tentative D call: TRBD1 (5 bases). This CDR3 comprises 14 residues. The germline V gene encodes CDR1 SNHLY and CDR2 FYNNEI. V was clipped by 6 bases and J by 1 base, with 10 bases between them. The CDR3 sequence is CASSTGFSGNTIYF. The CDR3 DNA reads as TGTGCCAGCAGCACAGGCTTTTCTGGAAACACCATATATTTT.

This clone came up once. The chain carries TRBV7-8 and TRBJ2-1, with TRBD1 matching 8 bases. Trimming cost V 7 bases and J 8 bases; bases outside gene matches: 10. Germline loops: CDR1 SGHVS, CDR2 FQNEAQ. CDR3 length: 14 amino acids. CDR3 sequence (DNA): TGTGCCAGCATGAGGACAGGGAGTTTCGATGAGCAGTTCTTC. Its protein product is CASMRTGSFDEQFF.

In the case of this clone: Additional DNA sequences in this sample encode the identical CDR3. The chain has TRBV5-1 and TRBJ1-2, with D uncertain. CDR3 length: 13 amino acids. CDR1 and CDR2 from the germline V gene are SGHRS and YFSETQ. Trimming cost V 0 bases and J 2 bases, with 5 bases left between them. CDR3 sequence reads: CASSLDRNYGYTF. The CDR3 nucleotides are TGCGCCAGCAGCTTGGACAGAAACTATGGCTACACCTTC.

This clone was counted a single time. The chain joins TRBV10-3 to TRBJ2-5; 10 nucleotides match TRBD2. CDR1 is ENHRY, CDR2 SYGVKD, per germline. V was clipped by 3 bases and J by 2 bases; unmatched bases: 6. The CDR3 consists of 16 residues. The CDR3 sequence is CAISDRGTSVQETQYF. The CDR3 DNA is TGTGCCATCAGTGACCGCGGGACTAGCGTGCAAGAGACCCAGTACTTC.

The chain combines TRBV5-1 with TRBJ2-3; D unclear. Germline-derived CDR1 and CDR2 are SGHRS and YFSETQ. Trimming pared 0 bases from V and 3 bases from J, leaving 8 bases between. CDR3 length: 14 amino acids. The CDR3 coding sequence is TGCGCCAGCAGCTTGGGGTCCCGGACAGATACGCAGTATTTT. Its protein product is CASSLGSRTDTQYF.

This clone appeared once. The chain combines TRBV6-1 with TRBJ1-1; D perhaps matches TRBD1 (5 bases). Trimming took off 6 bases at V and 2 bases at J, with 10 bases between the two ends. This CDR3 has 13 amino acids. Germline V gives CDR1 MNHNS, CDR2 SASEGT. CDR3 protein: CASSGGPNTEAFF. The CDR3 region has the DNA TGTGCCAGCAGCGGGGGACCAAACACTGAAGCTTTCTTT.

CDR3 DNA sequence: TGTGCCAGCAGTTCCGGACAGGGGGGAATTCTCTATGGCTACACCTTC. This encodes CASSSGQGGILYGYTF. V gene TRBV7-9 combines with J gene TRBJ1-2; 10 positions agree with TRBD1. Germline loops: CDR1 SEHNR, CDR2 FQNEAQ (reference sequence). After removal of 6 bases from V and 4 bases from J, the junction contained 11 bases not matched to a gene. The CDR3 length is 16 residues.

V is TRBV6-5 and J is TRBJ1-1; 7 bases line up with TRBD1. V was pared by 0 bases and J by 11 bases, with 9 bases of the junction left unmatched. CDR1 MNHEY and CDR2 SVGAGI come from the germline V gene. This CDR3 has 14 amino acids. The CDR3 DNA reads TGTGCCAGCAGTTACTCGAGAGGGGGCGCTAACGCTTTCTTT. Residues: CASSYSRGGANAFF.

V gene TRBV9 combines with J gene TRBJ1-4; D might be TRBD1 (5 bases). CDR3 size: 16 residues. Trimming took 3 bases from V and 5 from J, leaving 17 bases between them. CDR1 and CDR2 from the germline V gene are SGDLS and YYNGEE. The CDR3 loop reads CASSDRTGTSNEKLFF. CDR3 nucleotides: TGTGCCAGCAGCGACCGAACCGGGACTTCCAATGAAAAACTGTTTTTT.

Here the CDR3 DNA reads TGTGCCAGCAGCTACGACTCTAGCGGGATAACCGGGGAGCTGTTTTTT. This translates into CASSYDSSGITGELFF. This chain connects TRBV6-5 to TRBJ2-2, with 9 bases lining up with TRBD2. This CDR3 spans 16 amino acids. In germline, CDR1 is MNHEY, CDR2 SVGAGI. The V segment lost 6 bases and the J segment 5 bases; nucleotides outside the gene matches: 10.

The chain combines TRBV5-6 with TRBJ1-2, with TRBD1 identical over 9 bases. The CDR3 covers 16 residues. Germline CDR1 is SGHDT and CDR2 is YYEEEE. Trimming removed 4 bases from V and 8 bases from J; junction bases left unmatched: 15. The CDR3 spells CASSPRGTGKFYGYTF. CDR3 DNA: TGTGCCAGCAGCCCCCGGGGGACAGGGAAATTTTACGGCTACACCTTC.

The V and J genes are TRBV9 and TRBJ1-4; no definite D call. There are 14 residues in the CDR3. Trimming stripped 1 base from V and 5 bases from J, with 9 bases between. Per germline, CDR1 SGDLS and CDR2 YYNGEE. CDR3 amino acids: CASSVSGGNEKLFF. The DNA for the CDR3 is TGTGCCAGCAGCGTATCCGGCGGGAATGAAAAACTGTTTTTT.

The chain links TRBV2 to TRBJ2-6, with a tentative D call TRBD1 (6 bases). Germline assignment: CDR1 SNHLY and CDR2 FYNNEI. The CDR3 has 16 amino acids. Trimming shortened V by 7 bases and J by 0 bases, and 13 bases separated the two germline ends. As DNA, the CDR3 is TGTGCCAGCACTTACACAGGGTTCTCTGGGGCCAACGTCCTGACTTTC. Protein product: CASTYTGFSGANVLTF.

The CDR3 reads CASSIFSGELFF. CDR3 DNA: TGTGCCAGCAGCATATTTTCCGGGGAGCTGTTTTTT. The chain couples TRBV7-6 to TRBJ2-2; no clear D. V lost 5 bases, J lost 6 bases, and 7 bases lay in between. The CDR3 covers 12 residues. Germline lookup yields CDR1 SGHVS and CDR2 FNYEAQ.

The chain employs TRBV21-1 and TRBJ2-2; the D call in the table, TRBD2, was not verified against the DNA. TRBV21-1 is shown as a pseudogene. The CDR3 totals 17 residues. The DNA for the CDR3 is TGTGCCAGCGAGGGAGAAGCGGGAGGGCCGAACACCGGGGAGCTGTTTTTT. This codes for CASEGEAGGPNTGELFF.

To note about this clone: Distinct nucleotide sequences in the sample also encode this CDR3. The rearrangement links TRBV20-1 to TRBJ2-1; a weak D match, TRBD2 (5 bases). The CDR3 is made up of 11 amino acids. Germline lookup yields CDR1 DFQATT and CDR2 SNEGSKA (reference sequence). Trimming left V 3 bases short and J 5 bases short, with 5 bases between. CDR3 residues: CSARRDNEQFF. DNA for the CDR3: TGCAGTGCTAGGCGGGACAATGAGCAGTTCTTC.

The chain has TRBV13 and TRBJ1-1; 9 bases agree with TRBD1. The CDR3 is made up of 15 amino acids. The junction had 10 bases not matched to a gene; V was cut back by 5 bases and J by 6 bases. CDR1 and CDR2 (germline): PRHDT, FYEKMQ (reference sequence). The CDR3 DNA follows: TGTGCCAGCAGCGGGGGACAGGGTTGGGCACCTGAAGCTTTCTTT. It yields the protein CASSGGQGWAPEAFF.